The entry below gives a single TCR beta chain sequence along with its context. Its antigen remains unidentified. This sample is drawn from a study of CD4 T cells in relation to SARS-CoV-2 and coronaviruses. About the research overall: TCR beta CDR3s were sequenced after approximately ten-day antigen culture of PBMCs. No peptide or an HIV-1 Nef peptide pool served as negative control.

The assay was immunoSEQ multiplex PCR, and TCRdb's table has in-frame clones only and misses some. Of around 21,000 clones listed, about 66% are singletons. The unexposed donors gave CD4+ T cells in about 2011-2019, prior to COVID-19. After more than eight days of culture, CD4+ T cells were isolated. Unexposed-donor CD4+ T cells were probed with SARS-CoV-2 S/N and four cold-coronavirus spikes, cells permitting. On days 3 and 7, cultures got half fresh IL-2 medium. The V gene end was trimmed by 6 bases and the J gene end by 2 bases; junction bases not matched to a gene: 6. Looked up from germline, CDR1 is WNHNN and CDR2 is SYGVQD (reference sequence). The CDR3 spans 15 residues.

The rearrangement links TRBV10-1 to TRBJ2-3, with 9 bases identical to TRBD2. Sequencing input: CD4+ T cells from PBMCs, cultured in vitro. The source of this sequence is a human donor in good health. The CDR3 sequence is CASSLTSGYTDTQYF. The CDR3 nucleotides are TGCGCCAGCAGCTTAACTAGCGGGTACACAGATACGCAGTATTTT.